This TCR beta chain was sequenced during a study of Ad26.COV2.S vaccination and SARS-CoV-2 variants. As for the study in general: Donor got 5x10^10 or 1x10^11 viral particles of Ad26.COV2.S. Whole-study findings and limits: Placebo recipients showed lower spike-specific TCR breadth than vaccinees. Responses of spike-specific T cells (both CD8+ and CD4+) reportedly showed substantial breadth after vaccination.

Regarding treatment: 15 to 20 received Ad26.COV2.S at low or high dose, single or two shots; roughly five received placebo; per-sample allocation not given. At day 63 after the first vaccine or placebo injection, samples were drawn. Clones were sequenced by immunoSEQ multiplex PCR, and TCRdb holds only the in-frame ones, with some missing. This table has roughly 450,000 clones, about 93% appearing once. Remarks on this clone: Antigen: not known.

The CDR3 runs to 10 residues. This specimen was peripheral blood, taken in a trial of Ad26.COV2.S vaccine versus placebo. V gene TRBV12-1 combines with J gene TRBJ2-7; the D call in the table, TRBD1, was not verified against the DNA. TRBV12-1 is reported as a pseudogene. This clonotype was obtained from a person aged 18-60 years who received the Ad26.COV2.S COVID-19 vaccine or a placebo. Here the CDR3 DNA reads TGTGCCAGCATTAACAACGAGCAGTACTTC. Residues: CASINNEQYF.